These 25 T cell receptor beta chains originate from one sample sequenced in a study of T cells after yellow fever vaccination. TCRdb used MiXCR to reprocess the 5' RACE reads, holding one entry per CDR3 protein. Altogether 200,000 to 250,000 distinct CDR3 sequences are present, under 3.5% being singletons, with the ten largest covering around 3.3%. Sample: CD4+ T cells sorted from PBMCs, taken 10 days after the yellow fever booster vaccination. The receptor set was obtained from a man between 18 and 29 years old who received the YFV17D yellow fever vaccine.

DNA for the CDR3: TGTGCCAGCAGTACCCGGGACAGATCCAATTCACCCCTCCACTTT. Translation: CASSTRDRSNSPLHF. The genes are TRBV6-5 and TRBJ1-6; 7 nucleotides agree with TRBD1. After removal of 5 bases from V and 7 bases from J, the junction contained 8 bases not matched to a gene. The germline V gene has CDR1 MNHEY and CDR2 SVGAGI. The CDR3 is 15 amino acids.

This clonotype was seen repeatedly, ten times or more. This chain joins TRBV10-3 and TRBJ2-3, with 12 positions matching TRBD2. The CDR3 spans 17 residues. Per the germline V gene, CDR1 is ENHRY and CDR2 is SYGVKD. Trimming at V came to 5 bases and at J to 0 bases, leaving 6 bases not matched to a gene. CDR3 nucleotide sequence: TGTGCCATCAGTCCTGGGACTAGCGGGCCTAGCACAGATACGCAGTATTTT. It is translated as CAISPGTSGPSTDTQYF.

There are many counts of this clonotype. The V call is TRBV5-1, the J call TRBJ1-4, with no clear D. The CDR3 spans 15 residues. Germline loops: CDR1 SGHRS, CDR2 YFSETQ. Deletions cut 4 bases from V and 0 bases from J, with 10 bases between. CDR3 in amino acids: CASSRGSATNEKLFF. The CDR3 bases are TGCGCCAGCAGCAGAGGGAGTGCAACTAATGAAAAACTGTTTTTT.

The rearrangement links TRBV12-3 or TRBV12-4 to TRBJ2-7, with 8 bases lining up with TRBD2. This CDR3 has 14 residues. Germline trimming cut 2 bases from V and 6 bases from J; bases unmatched to any gene: 6. The DNA for the CDR3 is TGTGCCAGCAGTTTAAGTAGCGGGGTCTCCGAGCAGTACGTC. Amino acid sequence: CASSLSSGVSEQYV.

The rearrangement links TRBV5-1 to TRBJ1-1; a possible D gene is TRBD1 (5 bases). V dropped 4 bases and J dropped 3 bases, with 13 bases sitting between them. Germline assignment: CDR1 SGHRS and CDR2 YFSETQ. The CDR3 is 14 residues long. The CDR3 nucleotides are TGCGCCAGCAGCCAGGGCTCTGGGGACACTGAAGCTTTCTTT. Translation: CASSQGSGDTEAFF.

The chain couples TRBV14 to TRBJ1-6; D is unresolved. Trimming took 4 bases from V and 7 from J, leaving 11 bases between them. CDR1 is SGHDN, CDR2 FVKESK, per germline. The CDR3 is made up of 14 amino acids. CDR3 in amino acids: CASSPVTWNSPLHF. Here the CDR3 DNA reads TGTGCCAGCAGCCCCGTGACTTGGAATTCACCCCTCCACTTT.

This clonotype was seen only a few times. The J gene is TRBJ1-5, the V gene TRBV5-1, with 10 nucleotides matching TRBD1. The CDR3 loop spans 14 amino acids. The germline CDR1 and CDR2 sequences are SGHRS and YFSETQ. Trimming took 4 bases from V and 7 from J; bases not matched to a gene: 5. CDR3 protein: CASSETGGGQPQHF. The CDR3 nucleotides are TGCGCCAGCAGCGAGACAGGGGGCGGACAGCCCCAGCATTTT.

This clonotype was seen at least ten times. In nucleotides, the CDR3 is TGCGCCAGCAGCCCCCCTGGGGAGCCCCAGCATTTT. Its translation: CASSPPGEPQHF. The chain uses TRBV4-1 and TRBJ1-5, with D unresolved. CDR1 and CDR2 from the germline V gene are MGHRA and YSYEKL. The germline V and J ends were trimmed by 4 bases and 8 bases, with 9 bases remaining between them. CDR3 length: 12 residues.

In this sample, this clonotype turned up many times. V usage is TRBV20-1 and J usage is TRBJ1-1; weak D call: TRBD1 (5 bases). The V end lost 0 bases, the J end lost 4 bases, and 12 bases lay between the germline ends. The CDR3 spans 14 residues. The germline V gene has CDR1 DFQATT and CDR2 SNEGSKA (reference sequence). The DNA of the CDR3 is TGCAGTGCTAGAGATCAGGGACGGCGCACTGAAGCTTTCTTT. It encodes CSARDQGRRTEAFF.

The gene calls are TRBV12-3 or TRBV12-4 and TRBJ2-5; D may be TRBD1 (6 bases). The ends were cut back, 6 bases at V and 5 bases at J, with 13 bases in the middle. The CDR3 loop spans 13 amino acids. The CDR3 sequence: CASRATGVETQYF. The CDR3 DNA reads as TGTGCCAGCAGAGCGACAGGTGTTGAGACCCAGTACTTC.

The rearrangement uses TRBV5-6 and TRBJ2-7; D unclear. There are 12 residues in the CDR3. The V and J ends lost 1 base and 7 bases respectively, with 9 bases between them. Per the germline V gene, CDR1 is SGHDT and CDR2 is YYEEEE. DNA for the CDR3: TGTGCCAGCAGCTTGTTTGCCCGGGAGCAGTACTTC. Translation: CASSLFAREQYF. Combining the CDR3 with reference TRBV5-6 and TRBJ2-7 gives the whole variable domain DAGVTQSPTHLIKTRGQQVTLRCSPKSGHDTVSWYQQALGQGPQFIFQYYEEEERQRGNFPDRFSGHQFPNYSSELNVNALLLGDSALYLCASSLFAREQYFGPGTRLTVT.

The DNA for the CDR3 is TGTGCCACCAGCAGAGATAGGGGTGTGGGTTACACTGAAGCTTTCTTT. This gives the protein CATSRDRGVGYTEAFF. The rearrangement joins TRBV15 to TRBJ1-1; tentative D call: TRBD1 (5 bases). Per the germline V gene, CDR1 is LNHNV and CDR2 is YYDKDF (reference sequence). Trimming stripped 0 bases from V and 3 bases from J, with 14 bases between. The CDR3 is 16 amino acids.

This clonotype was counted many times. The rearrangement uses TRBV20-1 and TRBJ1-5; D uncertain. The V end was cut by 0 bases, the J end by 4 bases, with 10 bases between. The CDR3 has 14 residues. Germline V gives CDR1 DFQATT, CDR2 SNEGSKA (reference sequence). For the CDR3, the DNA is TGCAGTGCTAGAGATAGGAAGGGTAATCAGCCCCAGCATTTT. This gives the protein CSARDRKGNQPQHF.

The gene calls are TRBV7-3 and TRBJ2-3; TRBD2 agrees at 10 bases. The ends lost 1 base at V and 3 bases at J; junction bases unmatched: 7. CDR1 is SGHTA, CDR2 FQGTGA, per germline. The CDR3 totals 17 residues. CDR3 bases: TGTGCCAGCAGCTTAAGGCCTAGCGGGGGTAGGACAGATACGCAGTATTTT. As protein: CASSLRPSGGRTDTQYF. Variable domain in full (rest from reference TRBV7-3 and TRBJ2-3): GAGVSQTPSNKVTEKGKYVELRCDPISGHTALYWYRQSLGQGPEFLIYFQGTGAADDSGLPNDRFFAVRPEGSVSTLKIQRTERGDSAVYLCASSLRPSGGRTDTQYFGPGTRLTVL.

This clonotype appeared many times. The chain has TRBV24-1 and TRBJ2-2; no firm D call. The CDR3 is 16 amino acids. Trimming took off 2 bases at V and 5 bases at J, with 14 bases between the two ends. Germline V gives CDR1 KGHDR, CDR2 SFDVKD. In DNA, the CDR3 is TGTGCCACCAGTGATTATGGGGTGGAATGGACCGGGGAGCTGTTTTTT. Translation: CATSDYGVEWTGELFF.

There are a few counts of this clonotype. The chain couples TRBV7-2 to TRBJ1-6; 9 bases line up with TRBD1. V was clipped by 7 bases and J by 7 bases; unmatched bases: 8. This CDR3 contains 15 residues. From germline, CDR1 is SGHTA and CDR2 FQGNSA. The CDR3 DNA follows: TGTGCCAGCACCCGACAGGGGGTCGGGAATTCACCCCTCCACTTT. Translation gives CASTRQGVGNSPLHF.

There are many counts of this clonotype. The gene calls are TRBV9 and TRBJ2-2, with TRBD1 identical over 10 bases. Germline loops: CDR1 SGDLS, CDR2 YYNGEE. This CDR3 has 15 amino acids. V lost 2 bases, J lost 5 bases, and 3 bases stayed unmatched. CDR3 DNA: TGTGCCAGCAGCGTGCGACAGGGGGCGACCGGGGAGCTGTTTTTT. This sequence encodes CASSVRQGATGELFF.

This clonotype occurred many times. The V call is TRBV5-1, the J call TRBJ2-5; D is ambiguous. Looked up from germline, CDR1 is SGHRS and CDR2 is YFSETQ. The CDR3 loop spans 14 amino acids. Deletions cut 6 bases from V and 0 bases from J, with 12 bases between. The CDR3 here is CASTPTLYQETQYF. In DNA form, the CDR3 reads TGCGCCAGCACCCCCACATTGTACCAAGAGACCCAGTACTTC. Looking up the rest from reference TRBV5-1 and TRBJ2-5 gives the full variable domain: KAGVTQTPRYLIKTRGQQVTLSCSPISGHRSVSWYQQTPGQGLQFLFEYFSETQRNKGNFPGRFSGRQFSNSRSEMNVSTLELGDSALYLCASTPTLYQETQYFGPGTRLLVL.

This chain uses TRBV5-4 with TRBJ2-5; 12 bases are a match to TRBD2. Germline trimming cut 5 bases from V and 5 bases from J; bases unmatched to any gene: 10. Germline values: CDR1 SGHNT, CDR2 YYREEE (reference sequence). The CDR3 spans 16 residues. CDR3 protein: CASRSLAGGPQETQYF. For the CDR3, the DNA is TGTGCCAGCAGATCCCTAGCGGGGGGGCCACAGGAGACCCAGTACTTC. The whole variable domain, filled in from reference TRBV5-4 and TRBJ2-5, reads ETGVTQSPTHLIKTRGQQVTLRCSSQSGHNTVSWYQQALGQGPQFIFQYYREEENGRGNFPPRFSGLQFPNYSSELNVNALELDDSALYLCASRSLAGGPQETQYFGPGTRLLVL.

This clonotype appeared many times. The J gene is TRBJ2-3, the V gene TRBV5-4; 9 bases are shared with TRBD1. Germline CDR1 is SGHNT and CDR2 is YYREEE (reference sequence). CDR3 size: 14 residues. The V gene end was trimmed by 0 bases and the J gene end by 6 bases; junction bases not matched to a gene: 2. The CDR3 region has the DNA TGTGCCAGCAGCTTGGGGACAGGGGAGGATACGCAGTATTTT. Translated: CASSLGTGEDTQYF.

This clonotype showed up many times. The rearrangement joins TRBV5-5 to TRBJ1-1; the D gene is possibly TRBD1 (5 bases). Per germline, CDR1 SGHKS and CDR2 YYEKEE (reference sequence). The V and J ends lost 2 bases and 3 bases respectively, with 8 bases between them. The length of the CDR3 is 13 residues. CDR3 DNA: TGTGCCAGCAGCTTTGGGGGTGACACTGAAGCTTTCTTT. Translating it yields CASSFGGDTEAFF. The whole variable domain, filled in from reference TRBV5-5 and TRBJ1-1, reads DAGVTQSPTHLIKTRGQQVTLRCSPISGHKSVSWYQQVLGQGPQFIFQYYEKEERGRGNFPDRFSARQFPNYSSELNVNALLLGDSALYLCASSFGGDTEAFFGQGTRLTVV.

V gene TRBV4-3 combines with J gene TRBJ1-2; unclear D gene. Trimming removed 0 bases from V and 5 bases from J, with 10 bases in between. The CDR3 is 14 residues long. The germline V gene has CDR1 LGHNA and CDR2 YSLEER. In nucleotides, the CDR3 is TGCGCCAGCAGCCAAGATAAGTCCCGATATGGCTACACCTTC. Translation gives CASSQDKSRYGYTF.

In its sample, this clonotype was seen many times. This rearrangement joins TRBV6-2 or TRBV6-3 to TRBJ2-6, with 7 bases that match TRBD1. The CDR3 runs 14 residues. After removal of 5 bases from V and 4 bases from J, the junction contained 2 bases not matched to a gene. Germline V lookup: CDR1 MNHEY, CDR2 SVGEGT. CDR3 region: CASSRQGGANVLTF. In nucleotides, the CDR3 is TGTGCCAGCAGTCGACAGGGCGGGGCCAACGTCCTGACTTTC.

The gene calls are TRBV12-3 or TRBV12-4 and TRBJ1-2, with D tentatively TRBD1 (6 bases). The CDR3 contains 14 residues. V dropped 5 bases and J dropped 3 bases, with 13 bases sitting between them. The CDR3 here is CASSGGGLDYGYTF. The CDR3 DNA reads TGTGCCAGCAGTGGGGGGGGGCTCGACTATGGCTACACCTTC.

This clonotype was seen more than once but under ten times. The chain is built from TRBV7-3 and TRBJ2-3, with 10 bases aligning to TRBD2. The ends lost 6 bases at V and 7 bases at J; junction bases unmatched: 7. There are 14 residues in the CDR3. Germline V lookup: CDR1 SGHTA, CDR2 FQGTGA. Here the CDR3 DNA reads TGTGCCAGCAGGAGCGGGGGGGCCGTCAATACGCAGTATTTT. Residues: CASRSGGAVNTQYF. Supplemented by reference TRBV7-3 and TRBJ2-3, the full variable domain reads GAGVSQTPSNKVTEKGKYVELRCDPISGHTALYWYRQSLGQGPEFLIYFQGTGAADDSGLPNDRFFAVRPEGSVSTLKIQRTERGDSAVYLCASRSGGAVNTQYFGPGTRLTVL.